This passage covers 16 T cell receptor beta chains from one sample sequenced in a study of T cell responses to AZD1222 COVID-19 vaccine. This table comes from immunoSEQ multiplex PCR, and its TCRdb copy is limited to in-frame clones, with some not included. The sample comprises roughly 100,000 clones, about 80% of which are singletons, and approximately 5% rests with the top ten. This specimen consisted of peripheral blood, obtained on day 0 of AZD1222 vaccination. The source of these receptors is an adult in good health.

V is TRBV19 and J is TRBJ2-1, with TRBD2 identical over 10 bases. Germline V gives CDR1 LNHDA, CDR2 SQIVND (reference sequence). The CDR3 has 12 amino acids. V lost 7 bases, J lost 10 bases, and 4 bases stayed unmatched. CDR3 bases: TGTGCCAGTAACATAGCGGGGGGAGAGCAGTTCTTC. Protein: CASNIAGGEQFF.

The chain couples TRBV6-6 to TRBJ1-5; the D gene is possibly TRBD1 (5 bases). V lost 2 bases and J lost 1, with 9 bases in between. The CDR3 is 15 amino acids. CDR1 is MNHNY and CDR2 is SVGAGI in the germline V gene (reference sequence). The CDR3 DNA reads TGTGCCAGCAGTTACGGGGGGTTGAGCAATCAGCCCCAGCATTTT. Its translation: CASSYGGLSNQPQHF.

J is TRBJ1-2 and V is TRBV29-1; D possibly corresponds to TRBD1 (5 bases). In germline, CDR1 is SQVTM, CDR2 ANQGSEA. The CDR3 consists of 12 residues. V was cut by 6 bases and J by 1 base, with 9 bases left in between. The CDR3 sequence is CSVGHVNYGYTF. Here the CDR3 DNA reads TGCAGCGTCGGACATGTTAACTATGGCTACACCTTC.

For the CDR3, the DNA is TGTGCCAGCAGCGTAAGGTCAGGGAACTACTATGGCTACACCTTC. This codes for CASSVRSGNYYGYTF. The rearrangement uses TRBV9 and TRBJ1-2; possible D gene TRBD1, 5 bases. Germline loops: CDR1 SGDLS, CDR2 YYNGEE. This CDR3 is built from 15 residues. V was cut by 1 base and J by 3 bases, with 13 bases left in between.

This clone was picked up a small number of times. The chain has TRBV2 and TRBJ2-5; D unresolved. CDR1 and CDR2 from the germline V gene are SNHLY and FYNNEI. The CDR3 sequence is 13 residues long. The germline V and J ends were trimmed by 3 bases and 5 bases, with 10 bases remaining between them. Written as DNA, the CDR3 is TGTGCCAGCAGTGAGACGGCGGTCGAGACCCAGTACTTC. The encoded protein is CASSETAVETQYF.

The chain employs TRBV9 and TRBJ1-2, with unresolved D. This CDR3 region has 13 residues. Trimming pared 4 bases from V and 11 bases from J, leaving 18 bases between. Germline V gene sequence: CDR1 SGDLS, CDR2 YYNGEE. The CDR3 DNA reads TGTGCCAGCAGCCCCCCTCGGGAGGGATGGTACACCTTC. Residues: CASSPPREGWYTF.

V gene TRBV5-1 combines with J gene TRBJ2-3, with 8 positions matching TRBD1. The CDR3 covers 14 residues. The trim removed 1 base at V and 8 bases at J, leaving 6 bases unmatched. Per the germline V gene, CDR1 is SGHRS and CDR2 is YFSETQ. CDR3 sequence reads: CASSLSGTGGTQYF. The CDR3 nucleotides are TGCGCCAGCAGCTTGAGTGGGACAGGCGGTACGCAGTATTTT.

The chain couples TRBV19 to TRBJ1-2; TRBD1 matches 8 bases. Germline CDR1 LNHDA, CDR2 SQIVND (reference sequence). The CDR3 covers 13 residues. The V gene end was trimmed by 6 bases and the J gene end by 8 bases; junction bases not matched to a gene: 8. The CDR3 is CASSTDRGGGYTF. The CDR3 DNA follows: TGTGCCAGTAGCACAGACAGGGGTGGCGGCTACACCTTC.

This chain uses TRBV28 with TRBJ1-3, with D possibly TRBD1 on 6 matching bases. The CDR3 consists of 16 residues. Trimming removed 6 bases from V and 2 bases from J, with 17 bases in between. The germline V gene has CDR1 MDHEN and CDR2 SYDVKM. The CDR3 DNA sequence: TGTGCCAGCAGCTCACCCCGCGGGGGCACTGGAAACACCATATATTTT. Its translation is CASSSPRGGTGNTIYF.

The gene calls are TRBV12-5 and TRBJ1-2; D not certain. The CDR3 has 17 residues. The germline CDR1 and CDR2 sequences are LGHNT and FRNRAP. The V and J ends lost 1 base and 4 bases respectively, with 19 bases between them. DNA for the CDR3: TGTGCTAGTGGTTTGGCCGGGCGAACCCGCGCCATCTATGGCTACACCTTC. Translated: CASGLAGRTRAIYGYTF.

The chain has TRBV7-2 and TRBJ2-1; D may be TRBD2 (7 bases). CDR1 and CDR2 (germline): SGHTA, FQGNSA. This CDR3 has 14 amino acids. V was trimmed by 3 bases and J by 9 bases, leaving 15 bases between them. CDR3 protein: CASSLTRGGPEQFF. CDR3 in DNA: TGTGCCAGCAGCTTGACGAGGGGGGGCCCTGAGCAGTTCTTC. The full variable domain, its missing parts supplied by reference TRBV7-2 and TRBJ2-1, is GAGVSQSPSNKVTEKGKDVELRCDPISGHTALYWYRQSLGQGLEFLIYFQGNSAPDKSGLPSDRFSAERTGGSVSTLTIQRTQQEDSAVYLCASSLTRGGPEQFFGPGTRLTVL.

The V and J genes are TRBV7-8 and TRBJ2-2; the match to TRBD2 covers 12 bases. Germline V gene sequence: CDR1 SGHVS, CDR2 FQNEAQ. J gave up 4 bases and V 2 bases, and 5 bases lay outside the gene matches. There are 17 residues in the CDR3. Here the CDR3 reads CASSLLAGGLGTGELFF. In nucleotides, the CDR3 is TGTGCCAGCAGCTTACTAGCGGGGGGGCTGGGCACCGGGGAGCTGTTTTTT.

This chain links TRBV7-2 with TRBJ1-3; 7 bases are a match to TRBD1. V lost 7 bases, J lost 0 bases, and 6 bases stayed unmatched. CDR1 SGHTA and CDR2 FQGNSA come from the germline V gene. The CDR3 runs to 15 residues. The CDR3 is CASTPGTASGNTIYF. The CDR3, as DNA: TGTGCCAGCACGCCCGGGACAGCCTCTGGAAACACCATATATTTT.

The chain links TRBV19 to TRBJ1-1; 7 bases map to TRBD1. Germline V gene sequence: CDR1 LNHDA, CDR2 SQIVND (reference sequence). Trimming removed 5 bases from V and 4 bases from J; junction bases left unmatched: 4. The length of the CDR3 is 13 residues. Here the CDR3 DNA reads TGTGCCAGTAGTGACAGGGTTGGCACTGAAGCTTTCTTT. It is translated as CASSDRVGTEAFF.

The sample holds a few counts of this clone. The V call is TRBV19, the J call TRBJ1-1, with TRBD1 matching 7 bases. Trimming cost V 5 bases and J 5 bases; bases outside gene matches: 5. Germline CDR1 is LNHDA and CDR2 is SQIVND (reference sequence). The CDR3 extends over 13 amino acids. The chain's CDR3 is CASSDRARTEAFF. CDR3 nucleotide sequence: TGTGCCAGTAGTGACAGGGCGCGAACTGAAGCTTTCTTT.

The chain uses TRBV3-1 (or the pseudogene TRBV3-2) and TRBJ1-2; TRBD1 matches at 11 bases. Germline CDR1 is LGHDT and CDR2 is YNNKEL (reference sequence). V dropped 0 bases and J dropped 4; count of bases not matched to a gene: 7. The CDR3 length is 17 residues. In DNA, the CDR3 is TGTGCCAGCAGCCAAGAGGACAGGGGGCCCCTTCTCTATGGCTACACCTTC. Its protein is CASSQEDRGPLLYGYTF.